Listed below are T cell receptor beta chains from one sample, sequenced in a study of blood T cell repertoires in COVID-19. The method was immunoSEQ multiplex PCR; TCRdb's version includes in-frame clones alone and lacks a portion of them. Counted here are under 350,000 clones, 90% occurring once; the ten biggest clones make up around 2.5%. The sample was PBMCs or T cells enriched from blood (not recorded which). These receptors all stem from a man aged 55 to 69 who had recovered from COVID-19. Each CDR3 is given with its conserved first and last residue. D genes are given only for firm matches. Some rows have no size entry. The others give once, few or many, or a class for an expanded clone.

clone_size j_call d_call v_call cdr3_nt cdr3_aa
. TRBJ1-1 TRBD1 TRBV5-1 TGCGCCAGCAGCTCTCCACAGGGGGTGAACACTGAAGCTTTCTTT CASSSPQGVNTEAFF
. TRBJ2-7 TRBD1 TRBV7-9 TGTGCCAGCAGCTTAGACAGGGGTGTTTACTACGAGCAGTACTTC CASSLDRGVYYEQYF
. TRBJ1-2 TRBD1 TRBV18 TGTGCCAGCTCAACCGGGACAGGGGGCGGTAAGAATGGCTACACCTTC CASSTGTGGGKNGYTF
. TRBJ2-7 . TRBV2 TGTGCCAGCAGTGAGGAGGGTCAGGAGCAGTACTTC CASSEEGQEQYF
. TRBJ2-3 TRBD2 TRBV7-6 TGTGCCAGCAGCTTAAGAGCGGGGCAGACCACAGATACGCAGTATTTT CASSLRAGQTTDTQYF
. TRBJ1-4 TRBD1 TRBV9 TGTGCCAGCAGCTACGCGGGGACAGGGGGAGAAAAACTGTTTTTT CASSYAGTGGEKLFF
. TRBJ2-7 TRBD2 TRBV2 TGTGCCAGCAGTGAGTTACTAGCGGGAGACTACGAGCAGTACTTC CASSELLAGDYEQYF
. TRBJ2-2 TRBD2 TRBV7-9 TGTGCCAGCAGCCCTGCGATAGCGGGGGCCCTGAACACCGGGGAGCTGTTTTTT CASSPAIAGALNTGELFF
. TRBJ2-1 TRBD2 TRBV9 TGTGCCAGCAGCAAGACTAGCGGCTCCTACAATGAGCAGTTCTTC CASSKTSGSYNEQFF
. TRBJ1-4 . TRBV4-1 TGCGCCAGCAGCCAAGATCCGGGTGGGGAGTCAGGTGAAAAACTGTTTTTT CASSQDPGGESGEKLFF
. TRBJ1-1 . TRBV6-6 TGTGCCAGCAGTTCAGGGAACACTGAAGCTTTCTTT CASSSGNTEAFF
. TRBJ1-1 . TRBV6-2/TRBV6-3 TGTGCCAGCAGCCAGGAGCGGGACGCCACTGAAGCTTTCTTT CASSQERDATEAFF
. TRBJ1-5 TRBD1 TRBV27 TGTGCCAGCAGTCGGACAGGGAGAAATCAGCCCCAGCATTTT CASSRTGRNQPQHF
. TRBJ1-3 TRBD1 TRBV4-1 TGCGCCAGCAGCCAAGAGTACAGGGGGAACACCATATATTTT CASSQEYRGNTIYF
. TRBJ1-2 TRBD1 TRBV4-1 TGCGCCAGCAGCAGGACGACAGGGGGGTTGGACTATGGCTACACCTTC CASSRTTGGLDYGYTF
once TRBJ2-1 TRBD2 TRBV7-8 TGTGCCAGCAGGTCTAGGGGCGGCGGGGGGACCTACAATGAGCAGTTCTTC CASRSRGGGGTYNEQFF
. TRBJ2-1 TRBD2 TRBV4-1 TGCGCCAGCAGCCAAAGGACTAGCTGGTACAATGAGCAGTTCTTC CASSQRTSWYNEQFF
. TRBJ1-2 TRBD1 TRBV18 TGTGCCAGCTCACCAAGGGACAGGGGGATTGGAGGCTACACCTTC CASSPRDRGIGGYTF
once TRBJ2-5 TRBD2 TRBV30 TGTGCCTGGAGGACTAGCGGGAGGATAGAGACCCAGTACTTC CAWRTSGRIETQYF
. TRBJ1-4 . TRBV30 TGTGCCTGGAGTGTACAAGCGGGGGCTAATGAAAAACTGTTTTTT CAWSVQAGANEKLFF
. TRBJ1-1 . TRBV29-1 TGCAGCGTTGTCAGGAGCGGGGGCCTCCTAAGGTGGACTGAAGCTTTCTTT CSVVRSGGLLRWTEAFF
. TRBJ2-4 . TRBV11-2 TGTGCCAGCAGAATACTGGAGACAGGAAACATTCAGTACTTC CASRILETGNIQYF
. TRBJ1-5 . TRBV19 TGTGCCAGTAGTATAATACGGGCGGGCCAGCCCCAGCATTTT CASSIIRAGQPQHF
. TRBJ1-1 TRBD1 TRBV5-4 TGTGCCAGCAGCTTGGGTACAGGGGGCGCGGGGACTGAAGCTTTCTTT CASSLGTGGAGTEAFF
. TRBJ1-5 . TRBV6-2/TRBV6-3 TGTGCCAGCAGTAGGGGTTCCTCAACGGGCAATCAGCCCCAGCATTTT CASSRGSSTGNQPQHF
. TRBJ1-2 . TRBV7-2 TGTGCCAGCTTGCGGTTGCGGGGGCCGGGAAGTGGCTACACCTTC CASLRLRGPGSGYTF
once TRBJ1-2 . TRBV5-1 TGCGCCAGCAGCTACCTAGGGGGGGCCGAAGGCTACACCTTC CASSYLGGAEGYTF
few TRBJ1-1 TRBD1 TRBV28 TGTGCCAGCACCCCGGACAGGTCGTCAGCTTTCTTT CASTPDRSSAFF
. TRBJ1-4 TRBD1 TRBV4-3 TGCGCCAGCAGCCAGAAAGGGGGCCAGGCAACTAATGAAAAACTGTTTTTT CASSQKGGQATNEKLFF
. TRBJ1-1 . TRBV14 TGTGCCAGCAGCCAAGCAACAGGGCTGAACACTGAAGCTTTCTTT CASSQATGLNTEAFF
. TRBJ1-2 . TRBV14 TGTGCCAGCAGCCAAGAACCCAGCGCCATCCGGGGCTACACCTTC CASSQEPSAIRGYTF
. TRBJ1-1 . TRBV6-5 TGTGCCAGCAGTCAAACAGGCTCGAACACTGAAGCTTTCTTT CASSQTGSNTEAFF
. TRBJ2-7 TRBD2 TRBV5-1 TGCGCCAGCAGCGGGGTAGCGGGAGGCCCCTACGAGCAGTACTTC CASSGVAGGPYEQYF
. TRBJ2-5 TRBD2 TRBV6-5 TGTGCCAGCAGGGGACTAGCGGGAGTTCATGAGACCCAGTACTTC CASRGLAGVHETQYF
. TRBJ1-4 . TRBV4-1 TGCGCCAGCAGCCAAGATGGGCAGAAACTGTTTTTT CASSQDGQKLFF
few TRBJ2-1 TRBD1 TRBV7-7 TGTGCTAGCAGCCCCGGCGGGGACAGGGCAATGGAGCAGTTCTTC CASSPGGDRAMEQFF
. TRBJ2-2 . TRBV25-1 TGTGCCAGCAGTGGACATAGCGGACCGAACACCGGGGAGCTGTTTTTT CASSGHSGPNTGELFF
. TRBJ1-4 . TRBV20-1 TGCAGTGCTAGTTTATCGTTGGAAAAACTGTTTTTT CSASLSLEKLFF